The 14 T cell receptor beta chains reported below all come from one sample, sequenced in a study of graft-versus-host responses after intestinal transplantation. Profiled with immunoSEQ multiplex PCR; TCRdb holds only in-frame clones, not every one. Of about 50,000 clones listed, over 90% are singletons. Their target antigens are unknown. Here the sequenced sample was unstimulated CD4+ T cells sorted from spleen or lymph node cells, taken before transplant. Every receptor here comes from a human donor who was the organ donor for an intestinal transplant.

The V call is TRBV4-3, the J call TRBJ2-3; 11 bases match TRBD1. V shed 1 base, J shed 8 bases, and the junction held 8 bases outside the gene matches. This CDR3 comprises 16 residues. Germline loops: CDR1 LGHNA, CDR2 YSLEER. The CDR3 is CASSQGTGGNHPTQYF. Here the CDR3 DNA reads TGCGCCAGCAGCCAAGGGACAGGGGGCAACCACCCTACGCAGTATTTT.

The gene calls are TRBV27 and TRBJ2-7; the D gene is possibly TRBD1 (6 bases). Deletions cut 6 bases from V and 6 bases from J, with 15 bases between. Germline CDR1 reads MNHEY; CDR2 reads SMNVEV (reference sequence). This CDR3 spans 13 amino acids. The CDR3 DNA reads as TGTGCCAGCAGATTGTCGGGACAATTCGAGCAGTACTTC. Translation gives CASRLSGQFEQYF.

The V gene is TRBV29-1, the J gene TRBJ2-6; tentatively, D is TRBD2 (6 bases). Germline V lookup: CDR1 SQVTM, CDR2 ANQGSEA. There are 14 residues in the CDR3. Trimming cost V 1 base and J 6 bases, with 10 bases left between them. The CDR3: CSVEGGVEANVLTF. The CDR3 coding sequence is TGCAGCGTTGAAGGCGGGGTAGAGGCCAACGTCCTGACTTTC.

The J gene is TRBJ2-5, the V gene TRBV19; 10 bases map to TRBD2. Gene TRBJ2-7 matches the end of the DNA better, so the J call may be wrong. Germline V gene sequence: CDR1 LNHDA, CDR2 SQIVND (reference sequence). This CDR3 region has 14 residues. The CDR3 region is CASSMLAGAYEQYF. The CDR3 region has the DNA TGTGCCAGTAGTATGCTAGCGGGAGCCTACGAGCAGTACTTC.

The genes are TRBV10-3 and TRBJ1-2; 9 bases match TRBD1. Trimming cost V 8 bases and J 5 bases; bases outside gene matches: 9. Germline CDR1 is ENHRY and CDR2 is SYGVKD. This CDR3 contains 14 residues. The chain's CDR3 is CAILRGQGTYGYTF. The CDR3 nucleotides read TGTGCCATCTTGAGGGGACAGGGAACTTATGGCTACACCTTC.

The gene calls are TRBV15 and TRBJ2-5, with D hard to call. CDR1 and CDR2 (germline): LNHNV, YYDKDF (reference sequence). V lost 0 bases, J lost 5 bases, and 7 bases lay in between. CDR3 length equals 13 residues. The CDR3 sequence is CATSRDLRETQYF. The CDR3 DNA reads as TGTGCCACCAGCAGAGATCTCAGGGAGACCCAGTACTTC. The full variable domain, its missing parts supplied by reference TRBV15 and TRBJ2-5, is DAMVIQNPRYQVTQFGKPVTLSCSQTLNHNVMYWYQQKSSQAPKLLFHYYDKDFNNEADTPDNFQSRRPNTSFCFLDIRSPGLGDTAMYLCATSRDLRETQYFGPGTRLLVL.

The CDR3 spells CASRPQGGGELFF. DNA of the CDR3: TGTGCCAGCAGACCTCAAGGGGGCGGGGAGCTGTTTTTT. The chain links TRBV11-2 to TRBJ2-2; tentative D call: TRBD1 (6 bases). Per the germline V gene, CDR1 is SGHAT and CDR2 is FQNNGV. The CDR3 is 13 amino acids. Trimming shortened V by 6 bases and J by 7 bases, and 12 bases separated the two germline ends.

The V and J genes are TRBV11-3 and TRBJ2-7; possibly TRBD1 for D (6 bases). The length of the CDR3 is 18 residues. Germline lookup yields CDR1 SGHNT and CDR2 YENEEA. V was trimmed by 2 bases and J by 3 bases, leaving 23 bases between them. In nucleotides, the CDR3 is TGTGCCAGCAGCTTAAACACAGGGTTTAGGGCCCAGTACTACGAGCAGTACTTC. This translates into CASSLNTGFRAQYYEQYF.

V usage is TRBV7-3 and J usage is TRBJ2-2, with unresolved D. Per germline, CDR1 SGHTA and CDR2 FQGTGA. Deletions cut 5 bases from V and 7 bases from J, with 14 bases between. The CDR3 consists of 14 residues. The CDR3 reads CASSLAPARGELFF. In DNA, the CDR3 is TGTGCCAGCAGCCTCGCGCCGGCTCGCGGGGAGCTGTTTTTT. Drawing the rest from reference TRBV7-3 and TRBJ2-2, the complete variable domain is GAGVSQTPSNKVTEKGKYVELRCDPISGHTALYWYRQSLGQGPEFLIYFQGTGAADDSGLPNDRFFAVRPEGSVSTLKIQRTERGDSAVYLCASSLAPARGELFFGEGSRLTVL.

The chain joins TRBV27 to TRBJ1-1; maybe TRBD1 (5 bases). The CDR3 totals 15 residues. The V end lost 3 bases, the J end lost 1 base, and 12 bases lay between the germline ends. Germline V CDR1 and CDR2: MNHEY, SMNVEV (reference sequence). This CDR3 reads CASSFVGGRNTEAFF. In DNA, the CDR3 is TGTGCCAGCAGTTTCGTCGGGGGACGGAACACTGAAGCTTTCTTT.

The gene calls are TRBV20-1 and TRBJ1-2, with a weak D call TRBD1 (6 bases). V dropped 1 base and J dropped 10 bases, with 7 bases sitting between them. This CDR3 spans 10 amino acids. Per the germline V gene, CDR1 is DFQATT and CDR2 is SNEGSKA (reference sequence). In DNA, the CDR3 is TGCAGTGCTAGAGGGGACATCTACACCTTC. Protein sequence: CSARGDIYTF.

The rearrangement joins TRBV6-1 to TRBJ2-7, with 12 bases fitting TRBD2. The CDR3 spans 15 residues. Germline CDR1 MNHNS, CDR2 SASEGT. Trimming at V came to 6 bases and at J to 3 bases, leaving 6 bases not matched to a gene. Here the CDR3 reads CASSPSGRVNYEQYF. The CDR3 region has the DNA TGTGCCAGCAGCCCTAGCGGGAGGGTTAACTACGAGCAGTACTTC.

CDR3 residues: CAWSVGGRKQYF. The DNA for the CDR3 is TGTGCCTGGAGTGTCGGGGGGAGGAAGCAGTACTTC. The rearrangement links TRBV30 to TRBJ2-7, with 7 bases lining up with TRBD2. V trimming: 0 bases; J trimming: 8 bases; junction bases outside the gene matches: 4. Looked up from germline, CDR1 is GTSNPN and CDR2 is SVGIG (reference sequence). CDR3 size: 12 residues.

The rearrangement uses TRBV7-2 and TRBJ2-5; 11 bases map to TRBD2. With V trimmed by 5 bases and J by 5 bases, 10 bases remained unmatched. This CDR3 spans 16 amino acids. Germline loops: CDR1 SGHTA, CDR2 FQGNSA. In nucleotides, the CDR3 is TGTGCCAGCAGCCCTTTTAGCGGGAGGGTGGAGGAGACCCAGTACTTC. Its protein product is CASSPFSGRVEETQYF.